The 17 T cell receptor beta chains given below trace back to one sample, sequenced in a study of blood T cell repertoires in COVID-19. Produced via immunoSEQ multiplex PCR; TCRdb's table is partial and in-frame only. Here the sample spans fewer than 150,000 clones, about four fifths being singletons. Sequencing was performed on peripheral blood. These receptors were taken from an elderly man with acute or convalescent COVID-19.

V and J are TRBV5-1 and TRBJ2-7, with TRBD1 identical over 9 bases. Germline loops: CDR1 SGHRS, CDR2 YFSETQ. The CDR3 extends over 16 amino acids. The V segment lost 4 bases and the J segment 6 bases; nucleotides outside the gene matches: 14. CDR3 region: CASSPNPGTGTGEQYF. CDR3 in DNA: TGCGCCAGCAGCCCCAATCCCGGGACAGGGACCGGCGAGCAGTACTTC.

The chain employs TRBV18 and TRBJ2-1; 8 bases line up with TRBD2. The CDR3 has 17 residues. The ends lost 5 bases at V and 0 bases at J; junction bases unmatched: 9. Germline V gene sequence: CDR1 KGHSH, CDR2 LQKENI. CDR3 in amino acids: CASSIAGGFSSYNEQFF. The CDR3 coding sequence is TGTGCCAGCTCAATTGCGGGGGGTTTCTCCTCCTACAATGAGCAGTTCTTC.

The CDR3 loop is CASSLGGAVGQETQYF. The CDR3 coding sequence is TGTGCCAGCAGTTTAGGGGGCGCGGTAGGGCAAGAGACCCAGTACTTC. The rearrangement links TRBV28 to TRBJ2-5; perhaps TRBD1 as D (6 bases). There are 16 residues in the CDR3. Germline-derived CDR1 and CDR2 are MDHEN and SYDVKM. Deletions cut 2 bases from V and 2 bases from J, with 15 bases between.

The gene calls are TRBV5-6 and TRBJ1-1; D possibly corresponds to TRBD1 (6 bases). CDR1 is SGHDT and CDR2 is YYEEEE in the germline V gene. The CDR3 contains 16 residues. V shed 3 bases and J shed 3 bases, with 18 bases lying between them. This CDR3 is CASSSPTGTTYTEAFF. The CDR3 DNA is TGTGCCAGCAGCTCCCCTACCGGGACAACTTACACTGAAGCTTTCTTT.

The V call is TRBV7-9, the J call TRBJ2-1; 8 bases line up with TRBD2. Per the germline V gene, CDR1 is SEHNR and CDR2 is FQNEAQ (reference sequence). V was pared by 1 base and J by 0 bases, with 5 bases of the junction left unmatched. CDR3 size: 17 residues. CDR3 sequence: CASSLVGGVHSYNEQFF. The CDR3, as DNA: TGTGCCAGCAGCTTAGTCGGGGGGGTTCACTCCTACAATGAGCAGTTCTTC.

The J gene is TRBJ1-6, the V gene TRBV5-1; 8 bases are a match to TRBD1. There are 15 residues in the CDR3. CDR1 is SGHRS, CDR2 YFSETQ, per germline. The junction had 5 bases not matched to a gene; V was cut back by 0 bases and J by 9 bases. The CDR3 here is CASSLAAGGSSPLHF. The CDR3 DNA sequence: TGCGCCAGCAGCTTGGCCGCAGGGGGCAGTTCACCCCTCCACTTT.

J is TRBJ2-7 and V is TRBV7-2; D gene ambiguous. The CDR3 spans 14 residues. The V gene lost 0 bases and the J gene lost 3 bases, with 9 bases spanning the gap. Germline CDR1 is SGHTA and CDR2 is FQGNSA. The CDR3 bases are TGTGCCAGCAGCTTAGCGGATTACAGCTACGAGCAGTACTTC. This encodes CASSLADYSYEQYF.

This rearrangement joins TRBV7-8 to TRBJ2-1, with D perhaps matching TRBD1 (6 bases). CDR1 SGHVS and CDR2 FQNEAQ come from the germline V gene. The ends were cut back, 4 bases at V and 9 bases at J, with 7 bases in the middle. The CDR3 is 11 amino acids. This CDR3 reads CASSSDSEQFF. The DNA of the CDR3 is TGTGCCAGCAGCTCGGACAGTGAGCAGTTCTTC.

This clone is a singleton in its sample. The V and J genes are TRBV30 and TRBJ1-3; D is unclear. The CDR3 has 16 residues. V was cut by 0 bases and J by 0 bases, with 12 bases left in between. Germline lookup yields CDR1 GTSNPN and CDR2 SVGIG (reference sequence). The CDR3 sequence: CAWSVLEVFSGNTIYF. In DNA, the CDR3 is TGTGCCTGGAGTGTACTGGAGGTATTCTCTGGAAACACCATATATTTT.

The chain couples TRBV6-5 to TRBJ2-5, with 10 positions matching TRBD1. Looked up from germline, CDR1 is MNHEY and CDR2 is SVGAGI. The CDR3 totals 16 residues. V lost 2 bases, J lost 5 bases, and 8 bases stayed unmatched. The CDR3, as DNA: TGTGCCAGCAGTTACGATTTACCGGGACAGGGGGAGACCCAGTACTTC. It codes for CASSYDLPGQGETQYF.

The rearrangement links TRBV5-8 to TRBJ1-6; 10 nucleotides align to TRBD1. V shed 1 base, J shed 6 bases, and the junction held 1 base outside the gene matches. This CDR3 contains 15 residues. Germline V gene sequence: CDR1 SGHTS, CDR2 YDEGEE. The CDR3 DNA reads as TGTGCCAGCAGCTTGTGGGACAGGGGTAATTCACCCCTCCACTTT. Translated, it gives CASSLWDRGNSPLHF. The full variable domain, rest sourced from reference TRBV5-8 and TRBJ1-6, is EAGVTQSPTHLIKTRGQQATLRCSPISGHTSVYWYQQALGLGLQFLLWYDEGEERNRGNFPPRFSGRQFPNYSSELNVNALELEDSALYLCASSLWDRGNSPLHFGNGTRLTVT.

This rearrangement joins TRBV7-8 to TRBJ2-1, with 8 bases fitting TRBD2. V gave up 0 bases and J gave up 12 bases; unmatched junction bases: 4. This CDR3 has 13 residues. Per germline, CDR1 SGHVS and CDR2 FQNEAQ. The CDR3 is CASSLAGGGPQFF. Here the CDR3 DNA reads TGTGCCAGCAGCTTAGCAGGCGGGGGGCCGCAGTTCTTC.

The count of this clone is one. The sample has other DNA sequences that encode this CDR3 too. The rearrangement joins TRBV7-2 to TRBJ1-6, with TRBD1 as a possible D gene (5 bases). Germline assignment: CDR1 SGHTA and CDR2 FQGNSA. The V end lost 3 bases, the J end lost 9 bases, and 12 bases lay between the germline ends. The CDR3 is made up of 14 amino acids. The CDR3 DNA follows: TGTGCCAGCAGCTTTAGGGACTTGAGTTCACCCCTCCACTTT. It codes for CASSFRDLSSPLHF.

The gene calls are TRBV7-2 and TRBJ2-3; 8 nucleotides align to TRBD2. CDR1 and CDR2 from the germline V gene are SGHTA and FQGNSA. V was clipped by 6 bases and J by 5 bases; unmatched bases: 13. This CDR3 is 16 amino acids long. The DNA of the CDR3 is TGTGCCAGCAGGAAAACTCGGGGGGGGGCCGGAGATACGCAGTATTTT. As protein: CASRKTRGGAGDTQYF.

The chain recombines TRBV7-2 with TRBJ1-2; D ambiguous. This CDR3 is built from 14 residues. The germline V gene has CDR1 SGHTA and CDR2 FQGNSA. V lost 2 bases and J lost 8, with 15 bases in between. The CDR3 DNA sequence: TGTGCCAGCAGCTTAATTGAGGGCTCGAAGGGCTACACCTTC. Protein product: CASSLIEGSKGYTF.

The rearrangement links TRBV28 to TRBJ1-2, with 9 bases that match TRBD1. The ends lost 5 bases at V and 4 bases at J; junction bases unmatched: 8. Per germline, CDR1 MDHEN and CDR2 SYDVKM. The CDR3 has 15 amino acids. CDR3 residues: CASSTGTGIFYGYTF. CDR3 nucleotide sequence: TGTGCCAGCAGTACCGGGACAGGGATATTCTATGGCTACACCTTC.

The V call is TRBV7-2, the J call TRBJ1-6; D possibly corresponds to TRBD1 (6 bases). The CDR3 length is 13 residues. The germline V gene encodes CDR1 SGHTA and CDR2 FQGNSA. Trimming left V 1 base short and J 11 bases short, with 9 bases between. The CDR3 bases are TGTGCCAGCAGCTTAGGGGGGCGTACACCCCTCCACTTT. It yields the protein CASSLGGRTPLHF.